The source of this T cell receptor beta chain is a study of radiation and T cells in renal cell carcinoma. General study findings and limits: From baseline, blood top tumor clonotypes peaked at 2 weeks post-radiation. Pretreatment tumor biopsies were lacking, so baseline clonotypes are unknown.

Sequencing was performed with immunoSEQ multiplex PCR; in TCRdb, only in-frame clones are kept and a portion is missing. The sample records roughly 90,000 clones, just under 85% being singletons. Concerning this clone: Its antigen is still unknown.

The time point denotes: blood 4 weeks post-SBRT, at nephrectomy. Treatment of the sample: 15 Gy SBRT to primary tumor, nephrectomy 4 weeks later. Nephrectomy followed 15 Gy stereotactic body radiation by 4 weeks. After SBRT, blood was collected at 2 and 4 weeks, plus baseline. Germline lookup yields CDR1 MNHNS and CDR2 SASEGT. V lost 3 bases, J lost 6 bases, and 7 bases stayed unmatched. This CDR3 comprises 15 residues. The specimen comprised blood, sampled from a patient whose treatment included radiotherapy and nephrectomy. The sequence was obtained from a man aged 45-65 years with renal cell carcinoma. The chain uses TRBV6-1 and TRBJ2-7, with 11 bases identical to TRBD2. The DNA of the CDR3 is TGTGCCAGCAGTGAGTATACTAGCGGGAGTTCCGAGCAGTACTTC. Its translation: CASSEYTSGSSEQYF.